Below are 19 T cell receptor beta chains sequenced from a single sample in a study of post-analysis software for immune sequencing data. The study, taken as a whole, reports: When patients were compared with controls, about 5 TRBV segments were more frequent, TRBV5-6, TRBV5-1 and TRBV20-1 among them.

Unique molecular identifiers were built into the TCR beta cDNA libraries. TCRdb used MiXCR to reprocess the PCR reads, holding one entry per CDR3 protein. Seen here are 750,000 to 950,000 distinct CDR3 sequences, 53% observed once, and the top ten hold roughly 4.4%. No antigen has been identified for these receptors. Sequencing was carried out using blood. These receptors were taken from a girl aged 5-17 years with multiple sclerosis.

The CDR3 DNA reads as TGTGCCAGCAAGGTTTCGGCGGATACGCAGTATTTT. It encodes CASKVSADTQYF. The rearrangement links TRBV7-9 to TRBJ2-3, with D unclear. The CDR3 totals 12 residues. CDR1 SEHNR and CDR2 FQNEAQ come from the germline V gene (reference sequence). V shed 7 bases and J shed 6 bases, with 11 bases lying between them.

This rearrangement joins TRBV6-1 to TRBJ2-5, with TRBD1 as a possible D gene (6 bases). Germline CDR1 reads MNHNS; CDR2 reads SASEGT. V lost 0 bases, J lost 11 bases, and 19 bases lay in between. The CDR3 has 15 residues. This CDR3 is CASSEAPGAASGQYF. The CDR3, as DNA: TGTGCCAGCAGTGAAGCGCCAGGGGCCGCATCGGGGCAGTACTTC.

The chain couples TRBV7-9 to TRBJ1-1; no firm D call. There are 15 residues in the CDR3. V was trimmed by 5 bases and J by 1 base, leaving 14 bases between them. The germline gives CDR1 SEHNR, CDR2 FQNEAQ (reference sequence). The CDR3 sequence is CASSPREAGNTEAFF. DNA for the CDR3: TGTGCCAGCAGCCCGAGAGAAGCAGGGAACACTGAAGCTTTCTTT.

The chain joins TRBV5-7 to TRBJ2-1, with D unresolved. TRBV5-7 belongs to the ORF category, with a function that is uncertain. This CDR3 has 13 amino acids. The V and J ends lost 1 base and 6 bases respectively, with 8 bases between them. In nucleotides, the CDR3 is TGTGCCAGCAGCTTGCTTTTCAGCAATGAGCAGTTCTTC. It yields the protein CASSLLFSNEQFF.

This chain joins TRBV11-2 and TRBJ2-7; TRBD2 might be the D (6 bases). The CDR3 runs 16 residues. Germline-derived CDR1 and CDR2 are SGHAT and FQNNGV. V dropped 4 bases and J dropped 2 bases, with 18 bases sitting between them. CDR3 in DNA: TGTGCCAGCAGCTCAGGACCCGGGACTGCAGCCTACGAGCAGTACTTC. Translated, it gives CASSSGPGTAAYEQYF.

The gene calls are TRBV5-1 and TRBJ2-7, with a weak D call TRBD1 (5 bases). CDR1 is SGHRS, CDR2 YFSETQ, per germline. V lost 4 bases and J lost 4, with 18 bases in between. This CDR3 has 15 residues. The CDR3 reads CASSPLHDQGYEQYF. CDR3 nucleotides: TGCGCCAGCAGCCCATTGCATGACCAGGGTTACGAGCAGTACTTC.

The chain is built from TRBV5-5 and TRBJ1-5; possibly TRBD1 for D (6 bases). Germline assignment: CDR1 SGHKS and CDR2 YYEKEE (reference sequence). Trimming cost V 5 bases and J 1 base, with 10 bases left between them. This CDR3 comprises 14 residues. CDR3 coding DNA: TGTGCCAGCAGACAGGGAACAAGCAATCAGCCCCAGCATTTT. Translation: CASRQGTSNQPQHF.

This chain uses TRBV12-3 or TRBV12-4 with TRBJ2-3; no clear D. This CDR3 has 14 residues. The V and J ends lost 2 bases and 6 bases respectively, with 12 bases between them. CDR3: CASSLPTARDTQYF. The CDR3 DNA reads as TGTGCCAGCAGTTTACCCACCGCCAGGGATACGCAGTATTTT.

Written as DNA, the CDR3 is TGCAGTGCTAGACCGAGTGGGAATTCACCCCTCCACTTT. Residues: CSARPSGNSPLHF. The rearrangement links TRBV20-1 to TRBJ1-6; D remains unclear. The germline V gene encodes CDR1 DFQATT and CDR2 SNEGSKA (reference sequence). V was pared by 2 bases and J by 7 bases, with 9 bases between. This CDR3 spans 13 amino acids.

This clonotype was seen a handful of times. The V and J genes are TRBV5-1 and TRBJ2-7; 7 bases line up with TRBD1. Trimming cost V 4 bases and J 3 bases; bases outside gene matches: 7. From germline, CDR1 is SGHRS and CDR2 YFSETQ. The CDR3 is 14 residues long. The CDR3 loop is CASSPGGQFYEQYF. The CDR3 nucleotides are TGCGCCAGCAGCCCAGGGGGACAGTTCTACGAGCAGTACTTC.

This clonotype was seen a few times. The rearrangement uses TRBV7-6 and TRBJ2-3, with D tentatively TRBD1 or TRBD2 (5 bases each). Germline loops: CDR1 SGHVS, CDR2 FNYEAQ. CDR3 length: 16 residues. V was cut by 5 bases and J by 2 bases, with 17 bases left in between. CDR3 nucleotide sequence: TGTGCCAGCAGCCCAGAGGGGTGGCGGAACACAGATACGCAGTATTTT. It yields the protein CASSPEGWRNTDTQYF. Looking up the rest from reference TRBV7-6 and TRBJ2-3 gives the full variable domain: GAGVSQSPRYKVTKRGQDVALRCDPISGHVSLYWYRQALGQGPEFLTYFNYEAQQDKSGLPNDRFSAERPEGSISTLTIQRTEQRDSAMYRCASSPEGWRNTDTQYFGPGTRLTVL.

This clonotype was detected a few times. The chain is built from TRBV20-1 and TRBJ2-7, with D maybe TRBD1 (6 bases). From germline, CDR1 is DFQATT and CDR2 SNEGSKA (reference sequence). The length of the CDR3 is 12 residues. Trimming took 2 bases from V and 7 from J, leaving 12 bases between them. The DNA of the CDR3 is TGCAGTGCTAGAATCAGGGGAGATGAGCAGTACTTC. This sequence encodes CSARIRGDEQYF.

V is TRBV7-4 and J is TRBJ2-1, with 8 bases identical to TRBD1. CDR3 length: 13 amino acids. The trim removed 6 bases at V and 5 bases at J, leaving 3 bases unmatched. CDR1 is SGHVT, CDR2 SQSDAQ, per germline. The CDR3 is CASRTQGDNEQFF. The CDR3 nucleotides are TGTGCCAGCAGGACACAGGGGGACAATGAGCAGTTCTTC.

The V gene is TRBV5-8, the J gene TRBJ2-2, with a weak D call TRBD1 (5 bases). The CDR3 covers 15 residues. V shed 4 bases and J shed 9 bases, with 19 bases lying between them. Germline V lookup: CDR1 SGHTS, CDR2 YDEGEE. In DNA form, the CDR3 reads TGTGCCAGCAGCCTATGGGGCCCCGTTGTCCGGGAGCTGTTTTTT. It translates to CASSLWGPVVRELFF.

CDR3 nucleotides: TGTGCCAGCAGCCCCCGGGGCAGGGGGGACTATGGCTACACCTTC. Translated: CASSPRGRGDYGYTF. The V and J genes are TRBV7-3 and TRBJ1-2; 7 bases are shared with TRBD1. Germline loops: CDR1 SGHTA, CDR2 FQGTGA. Trimming at V came to 5 bases and at J to 3 bases, leaving 9 bases not matched to a gene. The CDR3 extends over 15 amino acids.

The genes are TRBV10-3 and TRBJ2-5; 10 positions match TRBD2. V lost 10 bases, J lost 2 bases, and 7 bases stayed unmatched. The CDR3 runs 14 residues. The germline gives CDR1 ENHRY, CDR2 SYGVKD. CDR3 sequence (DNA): TGTGCCACGGCCCCTAGCGGGGGACAAGAGACCCAGTACTTC. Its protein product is CATAPSGGQETQYF.

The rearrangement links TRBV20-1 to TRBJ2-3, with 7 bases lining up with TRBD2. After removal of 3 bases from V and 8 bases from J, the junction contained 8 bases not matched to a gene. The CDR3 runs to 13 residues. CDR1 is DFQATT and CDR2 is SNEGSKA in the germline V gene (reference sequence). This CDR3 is CSASLAGEGTQYF. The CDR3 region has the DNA TGCAGTGCTAGTCTTGCGGGAGAGGGTACGCAGTATTTT.

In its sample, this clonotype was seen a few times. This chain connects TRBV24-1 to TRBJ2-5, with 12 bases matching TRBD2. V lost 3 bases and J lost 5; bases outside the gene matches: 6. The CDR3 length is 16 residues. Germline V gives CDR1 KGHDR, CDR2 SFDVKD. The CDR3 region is CATSDAGTSGLETQYF. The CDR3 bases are TGTGCCACCAGTGATGCCGGGACTAGCGGGCTTGAGACCCAGTACTTC.

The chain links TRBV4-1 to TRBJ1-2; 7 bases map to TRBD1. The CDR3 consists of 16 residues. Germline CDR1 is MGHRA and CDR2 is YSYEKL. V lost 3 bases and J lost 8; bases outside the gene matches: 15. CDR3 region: CASSQPGTAVPMGYTF. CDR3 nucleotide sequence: TGCGCCAGCAGCCAGCCTGGGACAGCGGTTCCGATGGGCTACACCTTC.